The 14 T cell receptor beta chains below come from one sample, sequenced in a study of blood T cell repertoires in COVID-19. Measured with immunoSEQ multiplex PCR; TCRdb has only the in-frame clones, and not every one. The sample contains tens of thousands of clones, 80% to 90% of which appear only once. The sequenced material came from peripheral blood. The receptors stem from an elderly man with acute or convalescent COVID-19.

This clone was seen only once. This chain uses TRBV18 with TRBJ1-1; tentative D call: TRBD1 (5 bases). Germline assignment: CDR1 KGHSH and CDR2 LQKENI. The CDR3 contains 12 residues. V was shortened by 8 bases and J by 4 bases, with 11 bases between the two germline ends. The CDR3 nucleotides are TGTGCCAGCGCGGTCGGGGGCACTGAAGCTTTCTTT. Protein product: CASAVGGTEAFF.

The chain uses TRBV28 and TRBJ2-7, with TRBD1 identical over 7 bases. Trimming took 4 bases from V and 7 from J; bases not matched to a gene: 13. The CDR3 is 15 amino acids. Germline loops: CDR1 MDHEN, CDR2 SYDVKM. CDR3 sequence (DNA): TGTGCCAGCAGTTACGACAGGGAAAGGAGTTGGGAGCAGTACTTC. Translating gives CASSYDRERSWEQYF.

This chain links TRBV25-1 with TRBJ2-2; TRBD1 matches 8 bases. The CDR3 extends over 17 amino acids. J was trimmed by 4 bases and V by 4 bases; bases with no gene match: 11. Germline V lookup: CDR1 MGHDK, CDR2 SYGVNS. CDR3 sequence (DNA): TGTGCCAGCAGTGGCCCAACGGGTCAGGGGGCCACCGGGGAGCTGTTTTTT. Amino acid sequence: CASSGPTGQGATGELFF. Filled out from reference TRBV25-1 and TRBJ2-2, the complete variable domain reads EADIYQTPRYLVIGTGKKITLECSQTMGHDKMYWYQQDPGMELHLIHYSYGVNSTEKGDLSSESTVSRIRTEHFPLTLESARPSHTSQYLCASSGPTGQGATGELFFGEGSRLTVL.

The chain recombines TRBV4-1 with TRBJ1-2, with D possibly being TRBD1 (5 bases). Deletions cut 2 bases from V and 2 bases from J, with 21 bases between. The CDR3 covers 18 residues. Per the germline V gene, CDR1 is MGHRA and CDR2 is YSYEKL. For the CDR3, the DNA is TGCGCCAGCAGCCAACTCCTACCCCTCGGGGGATCCAACTATGGCTACACCTTC. It translates to CASSQLLPLGGSNYGYTF.

The chain carries TRBV20-1 and TRBJ2-6, with TRBD2 identical over 12 bases. Trimming removed 3 bases from V and 4 bases from J; junction bases left unmatched: 7. There are 17 residues in the CDR3. Germline V lookup: CDR1 DFQATT, CDR2 SNEGSKA (reference sequence). CDR3 nucleotides: TGCAGTGCTAGTCTAGCGGGGGGGCCCTCGGGGGCCAACGTCCTGACTTTC. Amino acids: CSASLAGGPSGANVLTF.

The chain recombines TRBV3-1 (or the pseudogene TRBV3-2) with TRBJ2-5, with D possibly matching TRBD2 (6 bases). The CDR3 totals 13 residues. Trimming pared 8 bases from V and 1 base from J, leaving 11 bases between. The germline V gene has CDR1 LGHDT and CDR2 YNNKEL (reference sequence). CDR3 DNA: TGTGCCAGCGGGGGGACCCTCCAAGAGACCCAGTACTTC. Amino acid sequence: CASGGTLQETQYF.

This clone was seen once. The chain recombines TRBV3-1 (or the pseudogene TRBV3-2) with TRBJ1-3; D gene uncertain. The V end was cut by 4 bases, the J end by 5 bases, with 6 bases between. Germline V gene lookup returns CDR1 LGHDT and CDR2 YNNKEL (reference sequence). CDR3 length: 12 residues. The CDR3 sequence is CASSPTRNTIYF. The CDR3 DNA reads as TGTGCCAGCAGCCCCACTCGAAACACCATATATTTT.

J is TRBJ2-4 and V is TRBV28, with D perhaps matching TRBD2 (6 bases). Trimming removed 3 bases from V and 0 bases from J, with 12 bases in between. The CDR3 is 16 amino acids. Germline V gene data show CDR1 as MDHEN and CDR2 as SYDVKM. Written as DNA, the CDR3 is TGTGCCAGCAGTTTGCCCGGGGGTTTAGCCAAAAACATTCAGTACTTC. Its translation: CASSLPGGLAKNIQYF.

This sequence joins TRBV11-3 and TRBJ2-1; possible D gene TRBD2, 6 bases. In germline, CDR1 is SGHNT, CDR2 YENEEA. This CDR3 comprises 15 residues. The germline V and J ends were trimmed by 4 bases and 9 bases, with 19 bases remaining between them. The CDR3 DNA sequence: TGTGCCAGCAGCTGGGGGGAGGCTGCGGTAGGTGAGCAGTTCTTC. It codes for CASSWGEAAVGEQFF. Supplemented by reference TRBV11-3 and TRBJ2-1, the full variable domain reads EAGVVQSPRYKIIEKKQPVAFWCNPISGHNTLYWYLQNLGQGPELLIRYENEEAVDDSQLPKDRFSAERLKGVDSTLKIQPAELGDSAVYLCASSWGEAAVGEQFFGPGTRLTVL.

The gene calls are TRBV19 and TRBJ1-1, with 11 nucleotides matching TRBD1. Per germline, CDR1 LNHDA and CDR2 SQIVND (reference sequence). V gave up 6 bases and J gave up 4 bases; unmatched junction bases: 7. CDR3 length: 15 residues. CDR3 amino acids: CASSHWDRGGTEAFF. DNA of the CDR3: TGTGCCAGTAGCCATTGGGACAGGGGGGGCACTGAAGCTTTCTTT.

The chain has TRBV12-3 or TRBV12-4 and TRBJ2-5; the D is unclear. Between the trimmed V and J ends, which lost 3 bases and 7 bases, there was a span of 12 bases. The CDR3 has 13 amino acids. This CDR3 reads CASSLRLVGTQYF. CDR3 nucleotide sequence: TGTGCCAGCAGTTTGCGCCTAGTTGGGACCCAGTACTTC.

This chain joins TRBV15 and TRBJ1-2, with 7 bases matching TRBD1. V lost 1 base, J lost 3 bases, and 5 bases stayed unmatched. CDR1 is LNHNV and CDR2 is YYDKDF in the germline V gene (reference sequence). The CDR3 has 15 amino acids. The CDR3: CATSRGGQADYGYTF. The CDR3 nucleotides read TGTGCCACCAGCAGAGGTGGACAGGCGGACTATGGCTACACCTTC.

The J gene is TRBJ1-1, the V gene TRBV30, with D possibly being TRBD1 (6 bases). Germline-derived CDR1 and CDR2 are GTSNPN and SVGIG (reference sequence). The CDR3 covers 12 residues. Trimming cost V 3 bases and J 11 bases, with 16 bases left between them. CDR3 DNA: TGTGCCTGGAGAGATATGAGGGGGTCGGCTTTCTTT. Amino acid sequence: CAWRDMRGSAFF.

The chain couples TRBV12-5 to TRBJ1-1; the match to TRBD1 covers 9 bases. CDR3 length: 14 amino acids. J lost 5 bases, V lost 5 bases, and 6 bases had no gene match. Germline V gene data show CDR1 as LGHNT and CDR2 as FRNRAP. CDR3 sequence: CASGGDREGTEAFF. In DNA form, the CDR3 reads TGTGCTAGTGGTGGGGACAGGGAGGGGACTGAAGCTTTCTTT.